Listed here are 14 T cell receptor beta chains from one sample, sequenced in a study of blood T cell repertoires in COVID-19. Measured with immunoSEQ multiplex PCR; TCRdb has only the in-frame clones, and not every one. The repertoire consists of about 85,000 clones, with roughly 80% occurring once and the leading ten covering roughly 6.3%. Sequenced: peripheral blood. Receptor source: a man aged 55 to 69 with acute or convalescent COVID-19.

This clone occurred once. V usage is TRBV6-2 or TRBV6-3 and J usage is TRBJ2-5; D might be TRBD1 (6 bases). Trimming left V 3 bases short and J 5 bases short, with 16 bases between. The CDR3 sequence is 15 residues long. Germline V CDR1 and CDR2: MNHEY, SVGEGT. The CDR3 nucleotides read TGTGCCAGCAGTTATGATTCCTCAGGGGCCGAGACCCAGTACTTC. This translates into CASSYDSSGAETQYF.

With respect to this clone: Germline and junction disagree at one end, which may indicate a read error. This sequence joins TRBV18 and TRBJ2-1; D might be TRBD2 (6 bases). The germline CDR1 and CDR2 sequences are KGHSH and LQKENI. The CDR3 length is 16 residues. In DNA, the CDR3 is TGTGCCAGCTCACGACTTATCCGGGACTCCCACAATGAGCAGTTCTTC. This encodes CASSRLIRDSHNEQFF.

This CDR3 reads CASSPSEDRGIYEQYF. CDR3 coding DNA: TGTGCCAGCAGCCCCTCCGAGGACAGGGGAATCTACGAGCAGTACTTC. The rearrangement links TRBV14 to TRBJ2-7; the match to TRBD1 covers 9 bases. Germline trimming cut 4 bases from V and 3 bases from J; bases unmatched to any gene: 10. The CDR3 is 16 residues long. Germline assignment: CDR1 SGHDN and CDR2 FVKESK.

This clone has just a few counts. The chain combines TRBV4-1 with TRBJ2-5, with D maybe TRBD2 (6 bases). The V gene's germline CDR1 is MGHRA and CDR2 YSYEKL. Trimming took 0 bases from V and 4 from J, leaving 18 bases between them. This CDR3 comprises 17 residues. CDR3 bases: TGCGCCAGCAGCCAAGATGGTAGCGGACCGCCCCCAGAGACCCAGTACTTC. This gives the protein CASSQDGSGPPPETQYF.

V and J are TRBV6-1 and TRBJ1-1; tentative D call: TRBD1 (5 bases). Trimming cost V 6 bases and J 1 base, with 9 bases left between them. This CDR3 region has 13 residues. Per germline, CDR1 MNHNS and CDR2 SASEGT. The chain's CDR3 is CASRNQGNTEAFF. CDR3 DNA sequence: TGTGCCAGCAGAAATCAGGGGAACACTGAAGCTTTCTTT.

The chain couples TRBV7-2 to TRBJ1-3; D may be TRBD1 (6 bases). Germline CDR1 is SGHTA and CDR2 is FQGNSA. The length of the CDR3 is 15 residues. The V end was cut by 5 bases, the J end by 3 bases, with 14 bases between. Here the CDR3 DNA reads TGTGCCAGCAGCCCCCTGGACAGAAATGGAAACACCATATATTTT. Translating it yields CASSPLDRNGNTIYF.

The chain recombines TRBV4-1 with TRBJ1-5, with D tentatively TRBD1 (5 bases). Germline V CDR1 and CDR2: MGHRA, YSYEKL. The CDR3 spans 15 residues. V was shortened by 1 base and J by 2 bases, with 9 bases between the two germline ends. This CDR3 reads CASSQVGGGNQPQHF. The DNA for the CDR3 is TGCGCCAGCAGCCAAGTCGGGGGGGGCAATCAGCCCCAGCATTTT.

This chain uses TRBV4-1 with TRBJ2-2; D may be TRBD2 (6 bases). Trimming left V 1 base short and J 1 base short, with 10 bases between. There are 16 residues in the CDR3. The germline V gene encodes CDR1 MGHRA and CDR2 YSYEKL. CDR3: CASSQGAGMNTGELFF. CDR3 in DNA: TGCGCCAGCAGCCAAGGGGCGGGGATGAACACCGGGGAGCTGTTTTTT.

The chain links TRBV5-1 to TRBJ1-2, with D possibly matching TRBD1 (5 bases). The V end lost 6 bases, the J end lost 0 bases, and 15 bases lay between the germline ends. The CDR3 loop spans 15 amino acids. The germline V gene encodes CDR1 SGHRS and CDR2 YFSETQ. Written as DNA, the CDR3 is TGCGCCAGCATCGGACACCCTCAAACTAACTATGGCTACACCTTC. The encoded protein is CASIGHPQTNYGYTF. The variable domain in full, with the rest retrieved from reference TRBV5-1 and TRBJ1-2, is KAGVTQTPRYLIKTRGQQVTLSCSPISGHRSVSWYQQTPGQGLQFLFEYFSETQRNKGNFPGRFSGRQFSNSRSEMNVSTLELGDSALYLCASIGHPQTNYGYTFGSGTRLTVV.

Only one count was recorded for this clone. This chain links TRBV10-3 with TRBJ1-2; D is possibly TRBD1 (6 bases). The V end lost 0 bases, the J end lost 6 bases, and 11 bases lay between the germline ends. Germline assignment: CDR1 ENHRY and CDR2 SYGVKD. CDR3 length equals 14 residues. This chain's CDR3 is CAISESERTDGYTF. The CDR3 bases are TGTGCCATCAGTGAGTCTGAGAGGACAGATGGCTACACCTTC.

The gene calls are TRBV7-3 and TRBJ2-1, with D tentatively TRBD1 (6 bases). CDR1 SGHTA and CDR2 FQGTGA come from the germline V gene. V was trimmed by 1 base and J by 4 bases, leaving 14 bases between them. The length of the CDR3 is 16 residues. CDR3 bases: TGTGCCAGCAGCTTAAACTCACAGGGTGCGTACAATGAGCAGTTCTTC. This sequence encodes CASSLNSQGAYNEQFF. The full variable domain, with the rest looked up from reference TRBV7-3 and TRBJ2-1, is GAGVSQTPSNKVTEKGKYVELRCDPISGHTALYWYRQSLGQGPEFLIYFQGTGAADDSGLPNDRFFAVRPEGSVSTLKIQRTERGDSAVYLCASSLNSQGAYNEQFFGPGTRLTVL.

The V gene is TRBV2, the J gene TRBJ1-2; possible D gene TRBD1, 5 bases. CDR3 length: 15 residues. Trimming left V 3 bases short and J 4 bases short, with 15 bases between. Germline V gene lookup returns CDR1 SNHLY and CDR2 FYNNEI. The CDR3 DNA is TGTGCCAGCAGTGAGTCGGGGGGTAGAGGCTATGGCTACACCTTC. Translating it yields CASSESGGRGYGYTF.

J is TRBJ2-2 and V is TRBV3-1 (or the pseudogene TRBV3-2), with no clear D. Germline V gene lookup returns CDR1 LGHDT and CDR2 YNNKEL (reference sequence). Trimming removed 4 bases from V and 5 bases from J, with 11 bases in between. The CDR3 is made up of 14 amino acids. The CDR3 DNA is TGTGCCAGCAGCCCCTCAACGGTAACCGGGGAGCTGTTTTTT. It codes for CASSPSTVTGELFF.

This chain uses TRBV9 with TRBJ1-1; D perhaps matches TRBD1 (5 bases). Germline CDR1 reads SGDLS; CDR2 reads YYNGEE. The CDR3 has 15 residues. Deletions cut 5 bases from V and 1 base from J, with 15 bases between. The CDR3 DNA is TGTGCCAGCAGTGAGGGGAGGGAACGGAACACTGAAGCTTTCTTT. Its translation is CASSEGRERNTEAFF.